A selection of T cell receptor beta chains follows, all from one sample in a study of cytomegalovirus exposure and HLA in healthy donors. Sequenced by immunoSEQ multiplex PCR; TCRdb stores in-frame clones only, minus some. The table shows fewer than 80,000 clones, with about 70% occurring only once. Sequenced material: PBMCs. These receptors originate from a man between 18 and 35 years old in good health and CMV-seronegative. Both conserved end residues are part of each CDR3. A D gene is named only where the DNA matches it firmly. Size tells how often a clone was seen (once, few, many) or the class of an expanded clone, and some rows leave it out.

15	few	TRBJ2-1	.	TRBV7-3	CASSPSATERNEQFF	TGTGCCAGCAGCCCCTCGGCCACAGAAAGGAATGAGCAGTTCTTC
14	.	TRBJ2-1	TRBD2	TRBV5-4	CASSRTSGYNEQFF	TGTGCCAGCAGCCGGACTAGCGGGTACAATGAGCAGTTCTTC
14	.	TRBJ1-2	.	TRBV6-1	CASSEAMGGYGYTF	TGTGCCAGCAGTGAAGCTATGGGAGGCTATGGCTACACCTTC
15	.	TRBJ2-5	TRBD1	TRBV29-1	CSVPPPGTGGETQYF	TGCAGCGTTCCACCGCCCGGGACAGGGGGAGAGACCCAGTACTTC
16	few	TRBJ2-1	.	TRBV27	CASSLIPTGGYNEQFF	TGTGCCAGCAGTTTAATCCCCACGGGTGGGTACAATGAGCAGTTCTTC
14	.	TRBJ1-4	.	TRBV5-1	CASSPRGGPEKLFF	TGCGCCAGCAGCCCGAGGGGGGGACCTGAAAAACTGTTTTTT
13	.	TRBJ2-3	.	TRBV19	CASSMQGTDTQYF	TGTGCCAGTAGTATGCAGGGGACAGATACGCAGTATTTT
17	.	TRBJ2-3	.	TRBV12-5	CASGLVKGGLTKDTQYF	TGTGCTAGTGGTTTGGTAAAGGGGGGGCTTACAAAAGATACGCAGTATTTT
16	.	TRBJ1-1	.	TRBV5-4	CASSAPWTVKNTEAFF	TGTGCCAGCAGCGCACCCTGGACAGTCAAGAACACTGAAGCTTTCTTT
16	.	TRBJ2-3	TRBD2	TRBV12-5	CASGLAVTGGADTQYF	TGTGCTAGTGGTTTGGCCGTGACCGGGGGGGCGGATACGCAGTATTTT
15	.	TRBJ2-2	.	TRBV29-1	CSVEDQKDIPGELFF	TGCAGCGTTGAAGATCAAAAGGACATACCCGGGGAGCTGTTTTTT
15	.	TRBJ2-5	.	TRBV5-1	CASSLMGRAQETQYF	TGTGCCAGCAGCTTGATGGGCAGGGCCCAAGAGACCCAGTACTTC
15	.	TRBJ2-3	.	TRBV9	CASSVNPELTDTQYF	TGTGCCAGCAGCGTAAATCCTGAACTCACAGATACGCAGTATTTT
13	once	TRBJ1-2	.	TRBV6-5	CASRGGTLLGYTF	TGTGCCAGCCGCGGAGGGACTCTGCTTGGCTACACCTTC
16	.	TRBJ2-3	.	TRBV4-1	CASSQGGRSYTDTQYF	TGCGCCAGCAGCCAAGGAGGCAGAAGTTACACAGATACGCAGTATTTT
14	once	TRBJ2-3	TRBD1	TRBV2	CASSARTGKDTQYF	TGTGCCAGCAGCGCCCGGACAGGGAAAGATACGCAGTATTTT
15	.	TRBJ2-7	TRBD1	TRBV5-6	CASSLAGTVLYEQYF	TGTGCCAGCAGCTTGGCTGGGACAGTACTATACGAGCAGTACTTC
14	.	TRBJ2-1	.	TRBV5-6	CASSFGQGYNEQFF	TGTGCCAGCAGCTTCGGGCAGGGCTACAATGAGCAGTTCTTC
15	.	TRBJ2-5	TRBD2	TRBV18	CASSEGLAGAETQYF	TGTGCCAGCTCAGAGGGACTAGCGGGGGCAGAGACCCAGTACTTC
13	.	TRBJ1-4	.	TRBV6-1	CASSDKIFEKLFF	TGTGCCAGCTCTGACAAGATCTTTGAAAAACTGTTTTTT
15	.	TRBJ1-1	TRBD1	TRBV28	CASSGSGQVNTEAFF	TGTGCCAGCAGTGGATCCGGACAGGTGAACACTGAAGCTTTCTTT